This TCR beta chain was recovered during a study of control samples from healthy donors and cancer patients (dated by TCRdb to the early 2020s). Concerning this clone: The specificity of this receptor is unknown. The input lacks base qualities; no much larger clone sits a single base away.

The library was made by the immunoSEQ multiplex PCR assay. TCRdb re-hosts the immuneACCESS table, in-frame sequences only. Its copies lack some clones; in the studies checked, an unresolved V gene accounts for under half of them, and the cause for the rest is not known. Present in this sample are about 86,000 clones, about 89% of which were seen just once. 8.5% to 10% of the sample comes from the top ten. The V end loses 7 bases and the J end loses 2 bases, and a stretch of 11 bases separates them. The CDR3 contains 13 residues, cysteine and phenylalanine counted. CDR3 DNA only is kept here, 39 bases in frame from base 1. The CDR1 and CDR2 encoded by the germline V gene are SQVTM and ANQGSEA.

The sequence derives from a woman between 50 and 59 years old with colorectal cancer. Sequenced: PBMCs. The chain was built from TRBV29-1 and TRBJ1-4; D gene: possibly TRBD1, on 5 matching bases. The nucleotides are TGCAGCGCCCGGGACGGGACTAATGAAAAACTGTTTTTT. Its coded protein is CSARDGTNEKLFF.